A selection of T cell receptor beta chains follows, all from one sample in a study of OX40 agonist ivuxolimab in advanced cancers. Here immunoSEQ multiplex PCR was the method, and the copy in TCRdb shows in-frame clones only, minus some. This sample has under 80,000 clones, with about nine tenths found just once. This specimen was CD4+ or CD8+ T cells sorted from blood, taken in a trial of the OX40 agonist ivuxolimab. The receptors here all came from an adult with an advanced solid tumor such as melanoma, head and neck, liver or kidney cancer. The CDR3 runs from the conserved cysteine through the conserved F or W. D genes are given only for firm matches. Not all rows give a size; the values are once, few, many and, for expanded clones, a class.

D: NA
J: TRBJ1-2
size: NA
V: TRBV9
length: 17
CDR3: CASSVDSWGVGNYGYTF
DNA: TGTGCCAGCAGCGTAGATTCCTGGGGAGTGGGGAACTATGGCTACACCTTC

D: TRBD1
J: TRBJ2-5
size: NA
V: TRBV5-1
length: 14
CDR3: CASSIRQGQETQYF
DNA: TGCGCCAGCAGCATTAGACAGGGACAAGAGACCCAGTACTTC

D: TRBD2
J: TRBJ2-2
size: NA
V: TRBV7-8
length: 13
CDR3: CASSLGGTGELFF
DNA: TGTGCCAGCAGCTTGGGAGGGACCGGGGAGCTGTTTTTT

D: NA
J: TRBJ1-4
size: NA
V: TRBV9
length: 16
CDR3: CASSVGREATNEKLFF
DNA: TGTGCCAGCAGCGTAGGGCGAGAGGCGACTAATGAAAAACTGTTTTTT

D: NA
J: TRBJ2-3
size: NA
V: TRBV5-4
length: 16
CDR3: CASSQWRDGNTDTQYF
DNA: TGTGCCAGCAGCCAATGGCGGGACGGGAACACAGATACGCAGTATTTT

D: NA
J: TRBJ1-1
size: NA
V: TRBV2
length: 11
CDR3: CASSEVTEAFF
DNA: TGTGCCAGCAGTGAAGTTACTGAAGCTTTCTTT

D: NA
J: TRBJ1-2
size: once
V: TRBV5-1
length: 14
CDR3: CASSFLADNYGYTF
DNA: TGCGCCAGCAGCTTTCTAGCCGACAACTATGGCTACACCTTC

D: NA
J: TRBJ2-7
size: NA
V: TRBV30
length: 14
CDR3: CAPEGVRTTYEQYF
DNA: TGTGCCCCTGAAGGAGTTCGAACCACCTACGAGCAGTACTTC

D: NA
J: TRBJ2-2
size: NA
V: TRBV6-4
length: 14
CDR3: CASSDGQGTRELFF
DNA: TGTGCCAGCAGTGACGGGCAAGGGACGCGGGAGCTGTTTTTT

D: NA
J: TRBJ1-6
size: NA
V: TRBV27
length: 14
CDR3: CASSLSFRSSPLHF
DNA: TGTGCCAGCAGTTTATCGTTCCGGAGTTCACCCCTCCACTTT

D: NA
J: TRBJ2-4
size: NA
V: TRBV5-6
length: 16
CDR3: CASSGGTRLAKNIQYF
DNA: TGTGCCAGCAGCGGGGGGACGAGACTAGCCAAAAACATTCAGTACTTC

D: TRBD2
J: TRBJ2-1
size: NA
V: TRBV7-9
length: 17
CDR3: CASSLYRTSGGYNEQFF
DNA: TGTGCCAGCAGCTTATACAGGACTAGCGGGGGATACAATGAGCAGTTCTTC

D: TRBD1
J: TRBJ1-2
size: NA
V: TRBV5-5
length: 14
CDR3: CASSPGQGAGGYTF
DNA: TGTGCCAGCAGCCCAGGACAGGGGGCGGGTGGCTACACCTTC

D: NA
J: TRBJ2-2
size: NA
V: TRBV7-3
length: 14
CDR3: CASKKDTNTGELFF
DNA: TGTGCCAGCAAAAAAGACACTAACACCGGGGAGCTGTTTTTT

D: TRBD1
J: TRBJ2-2
size: NA
V: TRBV7-8
length: 15
CDR3: CASSLNRGATGELFF
DNA: TGTGCCAGCAGCTTAAACAGGGGGGCCACCGGGGAGCTGTTTTTT

D: NA
J: TRBJ1-5
size: NA
V: TRBV2
length: 12
CDR3: CASRDPVEPQHF
DNA: TGTGCCAGCAGGGACCCCGTGGAGCCCCAGCATTTT

D: TRBD2
J: TRBJ2-3
size: NA
V: TRBV28
length: 14
CDR3: CASSLYASGDTQYF
DNA: TGTGCCAGCAGTTTATATGCTAGCGGAGATACGCAGTATTTT

D: NA
J: TRBJ1-1
size: NA
V: TRBV30
length: 13
CDR3: CAWSVEGYTEAFF
DNA: TGTGCCTGGAGTGTGGAAGGATACACTGAAGCTTTCTTT

D: NA
J: TRBJ1-1
size: NA
V: TRBV6-5
length: 14
CDR3: CASSAGPSMAEAFF
DNA: TGTGCCAGCAGTGCCGGACCGTCGATGGCTGAAGCTTTCTTT

D: NA
J: TRBJ1-2
size: few
V: TRBV2
length: 13
CDR3: CASSEEKGYGYTF
DNA: TGTGCCAGCAGTGAAGAAAAGGGATATGGCTACACCTTC

D: NA
J: TRBJ1-2
size: once
V: TRBV2
length: 12
CDR3: CASNRGGGGYTF
DNA: TGTGCCAGCAATCGAGGGGGGGGCGGCTACACCTTC

D: NA
J: TRBJ2-3
size: once
V: TRBV5-1
length: 14
CDR3: CASSLRWTTDTQYF
DNA: TGCGCCAGCAGCTTGAGGTGGACCACAGATACGCAGTATTTT

D: NA
J: TRBJ2-2
size: NA
V: TRBV30
length: 11
CDR3: CAWKWTGELFF
DNA: TGTGCCTGGAAGTGGACCGGGGAGCTGTTTTTT

D: NA
J: TRBJ2-7
size: NA
V: TRBV2
length: 14
CDR3: CASSRRQGTYEQYF
DNA: TGTGCCAGCAGTAGGCGGCAGGGCACCTACGAGCAGTACTTC

D: NA
J: TRBJ2-2
size: once
V: TRBV6-6
length: 14
CDR3: CASRVGTSTGELFF
DNA: TGTGCCAGCAGAGTCGGCACAAGCACCGGGGAGCTGTTTTTT

D: TRBD1
J: TRBJ1-1
size: NA
V: TRBV5-1
length: 14
CDR3: CASNRGGVNTEAFF
DNA: TGCGCCAGCAATCGAGGGGGCGTTAACACTGAAGCTTTCTTT

D: NA
J: TRBJ1-2
size: NA
V: TRBV28
length: 15
CDR3: CASRLNGGPHGGYTF
DNA: TGTGCCAGCAGACTGAACGGGGGGCCCCATGGTGGCTACACCTTC

D: NA
J: TRBJ1-1
size: NA
V: TRBV13
length: 13
CDR3: CASSLMLGVEAFF
DNA: TGTGCCAGCAGCCTTATGCTGGGGGTTGAAGCTTTCTTT

D: TRBD1
J: TRBJ2-7
size: NA
V: TRBV7-9
length: 12
CDR3: CASSRGQYEQYF
DNA: TGTGCCAGCTCTAGGGGGCAATACGAGCAGTACTTC

D: NA
J: TRBJ2-3
size: once
V: TRBV9
length: 14
CDR3: CASSVALDTDTQYF
DNA: TGTGCCAGCAGCGTAGCGTTAGACACAGATACGCAGTATTTT

D: NA
J: TRBJ2-7
size: once
V: TRBV15
length: 15
CDR3: CATSREPSRPYEQYF
DNA: TGTGCCACCAGCAGAGAACCGAGTCGCCCCTACGAGCAGTACTTC

D: TRBD1
J: TRBJ2-3
size: NA
V: TRBV6-1
length: 15
CDR3: CASSLGTGNTDTQYF
DNA: TGTGCCAGCAGTCTAGGGACAGGGAACACAGATACGCAGTATTTT

D: TRBD2
J: TRBJ2-1
size: NA
V: TRBV13
length: 14
CDR3: CASSFRGSGRAPVF
DNA: TGTGCCAGCAGCTTTCGGGGTAGCGGGAGGGCCCCAGTCTTC

D: TRBD1
J: TRBJ1-2
size: NA
V: TRBV25-1
length: 13
CDR3: CASSKGQGGGYTF
DNA: TGTGCCAGCAGTAAGGGACAGGGCGGAGGTTACACCTTC

D: NA
J: TRBJ2-7
size: NA
V: TRBV6-1
length: 15
CDR3: CASSEPRPQAYEQYF
DNA: TGTGCCAGCAGTGAACCCCGCCCTCAAGCCTACGAGCAGTACTTC

D: NA
J: TRBJ2-7
size: NA
V: TRBV5-1
length: 14
CDR3: CASSLVGGYYEQYF
DNA: TGCGCCAGCAGCTTGGTTGGGGGCTACTACGAGCAGTACTTC

D: TRBD1
J: TRBJ2-5
size: NA
V: TRBV5-1
length: 13
CDR3: CASREGQLETQYF
DNA: TGCGCCAGCAGAGAGGGACAGTTGGAGACCCAGTACTTC

D: NA
J: TRBJ1-3
size: NA
V: TRBV5-1
length: 15
CDR3: CASSSDQGRGNTIYF
DNA: TGCGCCAGCAGCTCAGACCAGGGTCGAGGAAACACCATATATTTT

D: NA
J: TRBJ2-7
size: NA
V: TRBV7-9
length: 12
CDR3: CASSLGSTEQYF
DNA: TGTGCCAGCAGCTTAGGGTCTACCGAGCAGTACTTC

D: TRBD2
J: TRBJ2-3
size: NA
V: TRBV5-1
length: 16
CDR3: CASSPSGRPSTDTQYF
DNA: TGCGCCAGCAGCCCTAGCGGGAGGCCTAGCACAGATACGCAGTATTTT

D: TRBD1
J: TRBJ1-2
size: NA
V: TRBV11-2
length: 13
CDR3: CASSLAGQDGYTF
DNA: TGTGCCAGCAGCTTAGCGGGACAGGACGGCTACACCTTC

D: NA
J: TRBJ2-3
size: NA
V: TRBV29-1
length: 14
CDR3: CSAQGLGVTDTQYF
DNA: TGCAGCGCCCAGGGGCTAGGGGTAACAGATACGCAGTATTTT